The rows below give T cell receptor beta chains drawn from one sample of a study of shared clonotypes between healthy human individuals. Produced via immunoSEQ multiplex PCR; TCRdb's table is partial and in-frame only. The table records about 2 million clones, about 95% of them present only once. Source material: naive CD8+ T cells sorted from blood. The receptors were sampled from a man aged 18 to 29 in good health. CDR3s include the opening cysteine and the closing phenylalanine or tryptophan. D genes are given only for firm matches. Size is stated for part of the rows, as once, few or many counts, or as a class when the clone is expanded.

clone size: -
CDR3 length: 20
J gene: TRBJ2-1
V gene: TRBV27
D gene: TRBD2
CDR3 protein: CASRSLPVIERGAPLDEQFF
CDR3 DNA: TGTGCCAGCAGGAGTCTCCCGGTAATTGAGCGGGGGGCCCCGTTGGATGAGCAGTTCTTC

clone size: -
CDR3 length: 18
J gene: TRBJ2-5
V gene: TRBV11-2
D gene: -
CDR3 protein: CASSLEAVGLGFQETQYF
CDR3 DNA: TGTGCCAGCAGCTTAGAGGCGGTGGGACTGGGATTCCAAGAGACCCAGTACTTC

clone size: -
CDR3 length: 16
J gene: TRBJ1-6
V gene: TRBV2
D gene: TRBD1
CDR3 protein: CASSGGTVLYNSPLHF
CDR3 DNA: TGTGCCAGCAGCGGCGGGACAGTCCTCTATAATTCACCCCTCCACTTT

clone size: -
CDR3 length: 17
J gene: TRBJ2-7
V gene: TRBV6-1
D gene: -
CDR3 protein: CASSEFYFELAAYEQYF
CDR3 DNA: TGTGCCAGCAGTGAATTCTATTTCGAACTAGCTGCCTACGAGCAGTACTTC

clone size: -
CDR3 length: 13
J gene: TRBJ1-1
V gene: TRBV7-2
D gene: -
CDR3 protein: CASSDDSGYRAFF
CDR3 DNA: TGTGCCAGCAGCGACGACTCGGGGTATCGAGCTTTCTTT

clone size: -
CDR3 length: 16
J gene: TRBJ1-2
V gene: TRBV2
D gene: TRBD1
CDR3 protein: CASSEKPGQSNYGYTF
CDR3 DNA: TGTGCCAGCAGTGAAAAGCCGGGACAGAGTAACTATGGCTACACCTTC

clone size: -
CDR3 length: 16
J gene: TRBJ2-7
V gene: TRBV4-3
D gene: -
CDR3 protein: CASSQDSRDVTYEQYF
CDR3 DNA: TGCGCCAGCAGCCAAGATTCGCGGGACGTAACCTACGAGCAGTACTTC

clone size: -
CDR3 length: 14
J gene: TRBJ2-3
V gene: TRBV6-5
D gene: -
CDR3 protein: CASSLARGLDTQYF
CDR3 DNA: TGTGCCAGCAGTCTAGCGAGGGGACTTGATACGCAGTATTTT

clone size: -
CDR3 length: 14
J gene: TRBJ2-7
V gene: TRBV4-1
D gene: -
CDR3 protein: CASSQDGGSYEQYF
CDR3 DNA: TGCGCCAGCAGCCAAGATGGGGGCAGCTACGAGCAGTACTTC

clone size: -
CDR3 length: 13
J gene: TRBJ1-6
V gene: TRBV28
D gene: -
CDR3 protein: CASSSRVNSPLHF
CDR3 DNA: TGTGCCAGCAGCTCCCGAGTAAATTCACCCCTCCACTTT

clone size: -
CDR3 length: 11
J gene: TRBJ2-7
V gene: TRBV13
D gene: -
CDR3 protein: CASGFGNEQYF
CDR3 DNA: TGTGCCAGCGGGTTCGGGAACGAGCAGTACTTC

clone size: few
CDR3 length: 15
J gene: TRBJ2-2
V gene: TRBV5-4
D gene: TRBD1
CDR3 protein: CASSPGTVNTGELFF
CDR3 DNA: TGTGCCAGCAGCCCAGGGACAGTAAACACCGGGGAGCTGTTTTTT

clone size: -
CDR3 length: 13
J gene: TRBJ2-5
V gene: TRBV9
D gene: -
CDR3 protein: CASSVDIEETQYF
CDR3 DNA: TGTGCCAGCAGCGTAGATATAGAGGAGACCCAGTACTTC

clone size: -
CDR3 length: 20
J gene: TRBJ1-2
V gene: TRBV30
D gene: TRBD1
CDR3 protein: CAWSASLTGTGGPHNYGYTF
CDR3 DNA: TGTGCCTGGAGTGCCTCCCTTACCGGGACAGGGGGGCCCCACAACTATGGCTACACCTTC

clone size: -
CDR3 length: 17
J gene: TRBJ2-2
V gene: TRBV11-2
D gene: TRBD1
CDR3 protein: CASSSARDRVPTGELFF
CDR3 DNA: TGTGCCAGCAGCTCGGCCCGGGACAGGGTTCCCACCGGGGAGCTGTTTTTT

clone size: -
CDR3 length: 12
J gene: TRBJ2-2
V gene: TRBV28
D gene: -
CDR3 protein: CASSMGIGELFF
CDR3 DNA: TGTGCCAGCAGTATGGGTATCGGGGAGCTGTTTTTT

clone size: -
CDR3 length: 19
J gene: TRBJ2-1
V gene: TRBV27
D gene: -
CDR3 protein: CASSSPFGSGQSSYNEQFF
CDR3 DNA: TGTGCCAGCAGTTCCCCCTTTGGTAGCGGACAAAGCTCCTACAATGAGCAGTTCTTC

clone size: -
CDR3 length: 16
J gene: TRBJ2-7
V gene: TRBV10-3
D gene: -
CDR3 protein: CAISESIGEPAYEQYF
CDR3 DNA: TGTGCCATCAGTGAGTCTATCGGCGAACCAGCCTACGAGCAGTACTTC

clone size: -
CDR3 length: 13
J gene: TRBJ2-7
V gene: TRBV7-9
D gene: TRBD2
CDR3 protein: CASSLGLAPEQYF
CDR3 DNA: TGTGCCAGCAGCTTGGGACTAGCGCCCGAGCAGTACTTC

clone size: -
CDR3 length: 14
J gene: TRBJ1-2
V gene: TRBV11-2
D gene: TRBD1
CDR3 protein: CASSSGTGFYGYTF
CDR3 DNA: TGTGCCAGCAGCTCCGGGACAGGCTTCTATGGCTACACCTTC

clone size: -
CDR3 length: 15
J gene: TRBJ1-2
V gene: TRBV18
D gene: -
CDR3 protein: CASSPMTVFEYGYTF
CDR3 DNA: TGTGCCAGCTCACCAATGACAGTCTTTGAATATGGCTACACCTTC

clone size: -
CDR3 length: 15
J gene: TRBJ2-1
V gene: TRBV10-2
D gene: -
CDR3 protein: CASSERTGDHNEQFF
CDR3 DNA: TGCGCCAGCAGTGAGAGGACTGGAGATCACAATGAGCAGTTCTTC

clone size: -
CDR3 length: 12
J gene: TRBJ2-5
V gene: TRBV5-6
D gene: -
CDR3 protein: CASSSDLQTQYF
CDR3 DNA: TGTGCCAGCAGCTCAGACTTACAGACCCAGTACTTC

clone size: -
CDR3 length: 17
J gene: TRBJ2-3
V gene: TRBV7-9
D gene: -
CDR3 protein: CASSLMTPEKSTDTQYF
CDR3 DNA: TGTGCCAGCAGCTTAATGACTCCGGAGAAGAGCACAGATACGCAGTATTTT

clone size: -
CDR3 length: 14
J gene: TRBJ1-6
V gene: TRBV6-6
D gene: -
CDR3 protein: CASSPMEVYSPLHF
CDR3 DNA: TGTGCCAGCAGCCCCATGGAAGTTTATTCACCCCTCCACTTT

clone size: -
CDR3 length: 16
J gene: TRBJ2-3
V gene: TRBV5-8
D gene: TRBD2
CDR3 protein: CASSLVAGGGTDTQYF
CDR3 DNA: TGTGCCAGCAGCCTCGTAGCGGGGGGAGGTACAGATACGCAGTATTTT

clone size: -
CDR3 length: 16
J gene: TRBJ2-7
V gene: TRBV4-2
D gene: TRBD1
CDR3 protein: CASSQEGQGTSYEQYF
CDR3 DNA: TGTGCCAGCAGCCAAGAGGGACAGGGGACCTCCTACGAGCAGTACTTC

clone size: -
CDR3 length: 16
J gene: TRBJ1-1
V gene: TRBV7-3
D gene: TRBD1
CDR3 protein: CASSDSSGTGTTEAFF
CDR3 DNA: TGTGCCAGCAGCGATAGCTCGGGGACAGGGACCACTGAAGCTTTCTTT

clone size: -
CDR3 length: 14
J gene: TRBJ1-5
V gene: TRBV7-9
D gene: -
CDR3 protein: CASSLGGPDQPQHF
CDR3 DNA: TGTGCCAGCAGCTTAGGAGGGCCAGATCAGCCCCAGCATTTT